This TCR beta chain was sequenced for a study of cytomegalovirus exposure and HLA in healthy donors. In the PCR, 60 Vbeta and 13 Jbeta primers were used. Measured with immunoSEQ multiplex PCR; TCRdb has only the in-frame clones, and not every one. The data show about 81,000 clones, around four fifths seen once. Input material: PBMCs. The origin of this receptor is a man aged 50 or older in good health and CMV-seropositive.

DNA for the CDR3: TGCAGCGTTAGTGCCGGGACAGGGGGTTTCTATGGCTACACCTTC. Its translation: CSVSAGTGGFYGYTF. This chain joins TRBV29-1 and TRBJ1-2; 11 bases are shared with TRBD1. Trimming cost V 5 bases and J 4 bases; bases outside gene matches: 9. Per the germline V gene, CDR1 is SQVTM and CDR2 is ANQGSEA. CDR3 length: 15 residues.